The sample holds a few counts of the clone carrying this T cell receptor beta chain. In the PCR, 60 Vbeta and 13 Jbeta primers were used. Using immunoSEQ multiplex PCR, the repertoire was profiled, and TCRdb retains in-frame clones only, with some absent. The sample includes 150,000 to 200,000 clones, roughly four fifths of them seen just once. The CDR3 is 13 amino acids. The germline V gene has CDR1 LNHDA and CDR2 SQIVND (reference sequence). Trimming stripped 3 bases from V and 6 bases from J, with 8 bases between. This record comes from a study of cytomegalovirus exposure and HLA in healthy donors. As for the study in general: Out of around 360 genotyped donors, about 80% belonged to the Caucasian-associated ancestry cluster.

The sample consisted of PBMCs. The origin of this receptor is a woman aged 25 to 39 in good health and CMV-seronegative. This sequence joins TRBV19 and TRBJ2-2; no reliable D call. The CDR3 loop is CASSIQVSGELFF. The CDR3 bases are TGTGCCAGTAGTATCCAGGTGTCCGGGGAGCTGTTTTTT.